One sample yielded the 5 T cell receptor beta chains listed below, sequenced in a study of metastatic and nonmetastatic thyroid tumors. Ahead of thyroid surgery, no patient had received treatment of any kind. TCRdb re-called the PCR reads with MiXCR. The sample has tens of thousands of clones, about 20% seen once; the top ten hold about 4%. The sample was blood. These receptors were taken from a female donor with papillary thyroid cancer or a benign thyroid nodule (not recorded which). Some clones in this sample may be carry-over from other donors' samples.

Ten or more counts support this clone. A much larger clone lies a single base off, so this may be a read error. The chain recombines TRBV20-1 with TRBJ2-7; TRBD1 matches at 7 bases. The CDR3 loop spans 12 amino acids. CDR1 and CDR2 (germline): DFQATT, SNEGSKA (reference sequence). The V gene end was trimmed by 6 bases and the J gene end by 5 bases; junction bases not matched to a gene: 7. DNA for the CDR3: TGCAGTGCAGACAGGGATCCCGACGAGCAGTACTTC. This translates into CSADRDPDEQYF.

At least ten counts were recorded for this clone. Since a much larger clone is just one base distant, this may be a read error. This sample also contains other DNA sequences that code for the same CDR3. The rearrangement links TRBV20-1 to TRBJ2-1; TRBD2 matches at 8 bases. The CDR3 sequence is 14 residues long. V lost 4 bases, J lost 4 bases, and 6 bases stayed unmatched. Germline V lookup: CDR1 DFQATT, CDR2 SNEGSKA (reference sequence). The CDR3 loop reads CSAKLAGGYNEQFF. The CDR3 DNA reads TGCAGTGCTAAACTGGCGGGGGGTTACAATGAGCAGTTCTTC.

In regard to this clone: With a much larger clone just one base away, this may be a read error. This rearrangement joins TRBV20-1 to TRBJ2-5; TRBD2 aligns across 9 bases. Trimming cost V 5 bases and J 4 bases; bases outside gene matches: 11. The CDR3 is 15 residues long. CDR1 is DFQATT and CDR2 is SNEGSKA in the germline V gene (reference sequence). The CDR3, as DNA: TGCAGTGCTGGGGGAATAGCGGGAGTTGCAGAGACCCAGTACTTC. Protein product: CSAGGIAGVAETQYF.

The genes are TRBV6-5 and TRBJ1-1; D is unresolved. From germline, CDR1 is MNHEY and CDR2 SVGAGI. The CDR3 consists of 11 residues. Trimming took off 0 bases at V and 10 bases at J, with 6 bases between the two ends. The CDR3 nucleotides are TGTGCCAGCAGTTACTCCGGAGTAGCTTTCTTT. Translated, it gives CASSYSGVAFF.

A note on this clone: A read error is possible here, since a much larger clone lies one base away. In the same sample, other DNA sequences code for this CDR3. The chain has TRBV29-1 and TRBJ1-2, with D maybe TRBD1 (6 bases). CDR3 length: 12 residues. The germline CDR1 and CDR2 sequences are SQVTM and ANQGSEA. Trimming shortened V by 8 bases and J by 8 bases, and 18 bases separated the two germline ends. CDR3 coding DNA: TGCAGCTCCTTGGTACAGGGTGGAGGCTACACCTTC. The encoded protein is CSSLVQGGGYTF.